This T cell receptor (beta chain) emerged from a study of blood T cell repertoires in COVID-19. Germline V gene sequence: CDR1 MGHDK, CDR2 SYGVNS. Trimming removed 9 bases at V and 5 bases at J, with 11 bases between. CDR3 size: 11 residues. This clone appeared once. The assay was immunoSEQ multiplex PCR, and TCRdb's table has in-frame clones only and misses some. The data show about 400,000 clones, with about 87% seen just once and about 1.9% held by the top ten. This receptor was identified in a man between 40 and 49 years old in a cohort exposed to, infected with or recovered from COVID-19 (not recorded which). The chain links TRBV25-1 to TRBJ2-7; perhaps TRBD2 as D (5 bases). Sequenced material: PBMCs or T cells enriched from blood (not recorded which). The CDR3 is CASSSMNEQYF. The DNA of the CDR3 is TGTGCCAGTTCTAGCATGAACGAGCAGTACTTC.